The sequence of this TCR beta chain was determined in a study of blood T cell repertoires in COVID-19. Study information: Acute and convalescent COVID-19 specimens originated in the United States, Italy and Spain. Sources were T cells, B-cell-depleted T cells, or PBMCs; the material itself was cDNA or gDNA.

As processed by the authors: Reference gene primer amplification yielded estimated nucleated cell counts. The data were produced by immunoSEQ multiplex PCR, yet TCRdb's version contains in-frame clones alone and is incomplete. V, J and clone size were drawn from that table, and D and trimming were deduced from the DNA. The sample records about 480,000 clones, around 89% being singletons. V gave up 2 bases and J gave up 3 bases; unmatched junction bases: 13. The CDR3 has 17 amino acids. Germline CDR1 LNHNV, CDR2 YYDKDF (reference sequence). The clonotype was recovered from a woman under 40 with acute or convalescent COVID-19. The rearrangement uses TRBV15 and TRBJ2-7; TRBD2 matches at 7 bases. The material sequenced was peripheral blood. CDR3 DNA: TGTGCCACCAGCAGAAAGGCCGGGGGGTGGGGGAGCTACGAGCAGTACTTC. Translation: CATSRKAGGWGSYEQYF.